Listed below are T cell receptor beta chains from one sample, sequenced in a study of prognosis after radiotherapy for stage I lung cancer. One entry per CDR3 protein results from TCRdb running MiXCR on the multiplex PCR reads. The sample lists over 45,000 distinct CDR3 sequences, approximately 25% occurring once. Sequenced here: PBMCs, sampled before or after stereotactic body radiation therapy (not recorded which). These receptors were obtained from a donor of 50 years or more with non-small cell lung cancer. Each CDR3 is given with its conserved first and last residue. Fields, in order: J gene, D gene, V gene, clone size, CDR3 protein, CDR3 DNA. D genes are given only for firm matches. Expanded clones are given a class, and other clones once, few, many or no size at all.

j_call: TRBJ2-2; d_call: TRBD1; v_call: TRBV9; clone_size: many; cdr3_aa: CASSADRGPRGGELFF; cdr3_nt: TGTGCCAGCAGCGCCGACAGGGGGCCCCGGGGCGGGGAGCTGTTTTTT
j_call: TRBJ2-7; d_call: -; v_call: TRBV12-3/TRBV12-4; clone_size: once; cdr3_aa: CARSLNSPYEQYF; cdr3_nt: TGTGCCCGTAGTTTGAACTCACCTTACGAGCAGTACTTC
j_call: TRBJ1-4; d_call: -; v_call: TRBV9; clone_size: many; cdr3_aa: CASSTGGRANEKLFF; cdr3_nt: TGTGCCAGCAGCACTGGGGGGCGGGCTAATGAAAAACTGTTTTTT
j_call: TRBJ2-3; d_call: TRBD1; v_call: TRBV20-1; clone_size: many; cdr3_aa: CSARGTGGTDTQYF; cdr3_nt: TGCAGTGCTAGGGGGACAGGGGGGACAGATACGCAGTATTTT
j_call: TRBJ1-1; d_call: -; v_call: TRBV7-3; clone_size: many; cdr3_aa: CASSLNPPGEEGTEAFF; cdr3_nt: TGTGCCAGCAGCTTAAATCCCCCAGGGGAAGAGGGCACTGAAGCTTTCTTT
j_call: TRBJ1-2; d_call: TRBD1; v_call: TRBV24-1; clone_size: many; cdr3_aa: CATSEKSGTGVYGYTF; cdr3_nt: TGTGCCACCAGTGAGAAGAGTGGGACAGGGGTCTATGGCTACACCTTC
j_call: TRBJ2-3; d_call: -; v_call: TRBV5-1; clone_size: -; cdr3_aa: CASSLGQSLTDTHYF; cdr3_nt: TGCGCCAGCAGCTTGGGACAGTCCTTAACAGATACGCATTACTTT
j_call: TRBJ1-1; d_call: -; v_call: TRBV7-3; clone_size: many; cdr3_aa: CASSAPGSTEAFF; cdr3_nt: TGTGCCAGCAGCGCACCCGGCAGCACTGAAGCTTTCTTT
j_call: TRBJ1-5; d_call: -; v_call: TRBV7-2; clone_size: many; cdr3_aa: CASSPEAGPHSPQHF; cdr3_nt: TGTGCCAGCAGCCCCGAGGCAGGCCCCCATTCCCCCCAGCATTTT
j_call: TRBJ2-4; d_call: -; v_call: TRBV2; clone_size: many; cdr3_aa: CASSDDGENIQYF; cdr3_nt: TGTGCCAGCAGTGACGACGGAGAAAACATTCAGTACTTC
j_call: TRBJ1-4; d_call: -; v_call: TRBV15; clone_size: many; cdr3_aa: CATSRGGAANEKLFF; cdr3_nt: TGTGCCACCAGCAGGGGGGGGGCTGCTAATGAAAAACTGTTTTTT
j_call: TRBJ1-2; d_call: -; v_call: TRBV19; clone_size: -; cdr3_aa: CASNGGRGDYGYAF; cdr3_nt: TGTGCCAGTAACGGTGGTAGAGGTGACTATGGCTACGCCTTC
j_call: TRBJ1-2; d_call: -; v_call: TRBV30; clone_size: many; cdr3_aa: CAWSFSDRANYGYTF; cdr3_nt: TGTGCCTGGAGTTTCTCGGACAGAGCTAACTATGGCTACACCTTC
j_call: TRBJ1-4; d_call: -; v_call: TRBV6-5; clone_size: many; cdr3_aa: CASSYSVAPEKLFF; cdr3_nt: TGTGCCAGCAGTTACTCTGTGGCCCCGGAAAAACTGTTTTTT
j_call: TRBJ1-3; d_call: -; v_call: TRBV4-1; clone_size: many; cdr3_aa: CASSQELRNTIYF; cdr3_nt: TGCGCCAGCAGCCAAGAATTGCGAAACACCATATATTTT
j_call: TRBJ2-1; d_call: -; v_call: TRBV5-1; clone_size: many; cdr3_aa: CASSGPGVGDYNEQFF; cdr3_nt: TGCGCCAGCAGCGGGCCAGGGGTGGGGGATTACAATGAGCAGTTCTTC